What follows are 28 T cell receptor beta chains derived from one specimen sequenced in a study of Ad26.COV2.S vaccination and SARS-CoV-2 variants. Sequencing was performed with immunoSEQ multiplex PCR; in TCRdb, only in-frame clones are kept and a portion is missing. The table includes over 110,000 clones, 86% detected once. The material was peripheral blood, obtained after recovery from COVID-19. The receptors here all came from a human donor who had recovered from COVID-19.

The rearrangement uses TRBV12-3 or TRBV12-4 and TRBJ2-5; D possibly corresponds to TRBD1 (6 bases). This CDR3 comprises 13 residues. Trimming took 5 bases from V and 6 from J, leaving 13 bases between them. The CDR3 is CASSQGQGQTQYF. CDR3 sequence (DNA): TGTGCCAGCAGTCAGGGTCAGGGGCAGACCCAGTACTTC.

The sample holds a few counts of this clone. This chain connects TRBV10-1 to TRBJ2-7, with TRBD1 matching 7 bases. J was trimmed by 0 bases and V by 5 bases; bases with no gene match: 4. The CDR3 covers 14 residues. Germline CDR1 reads WNHNN; CDR2 reads SYGVQD (reference sequence). The CDR3 is CASSRGTDSYEQYF. The CDR3 coding sequence is TGCGCCAGCAGTAGAGGGACAGACTCCTACGAGCAGTACTTC.

The V gene is TRBV29-1, the J gene TRBJ1-1; D is perhaps TRBD1 (6 bases). The V gene lost 5 bases and the J gene lost 3 bases, with 10 bases spanning the gap. Germline V gene data show CDR1 as SQVTM and CDR2 as ANQGSEA. There are 12 residues in the CDR3. In nucleotides, the CDR3 is TGCAGCGTTCTTCAGGGGCACACTGAAGCTTTCTTT. Translation: CSVLQGHTEAFF.

V and J are TRBV29-1 and TRBJ1-2; TRBD1 might be the D (6 bases). Germline loops: CDR1 SQVTM, CDR2 ANQGSEA. V shed 5 bases and J shed 3 bases, with 10 bases lying between them. This CDR3 comprises 12 residues. The CDR3 protein is CSVWDTHYGYTF. CDR3 DNA: TGCAGCGTTTGGGACACCCACTATGGCTACACCTTC.

The chain combines TRBV29-1 with TRBJ2-1; D is unresolved. Germline-derived CDR1 and CDR2 are SQVTM and ANQGSEA. The CDR3 is 11 amino acids. Trimming took off 4 bases at V and 7 bases at J, with 8 bases between the two ends. CDR3 nucleotides: TGCAGCGTTGTACCGAGGAATGAGCAGTTCTTC. Residues: CSVVPRNEQFF.

This chain joins TRBV4-1 and TRBJ1-2, with D possibly being TRBD1 (5 bases). The CDR3 runs 15 residues. Germline loops: CDR1 MGHRA, CDR2 YSYEKL. V shed 4 bases and J shed 5 bases, with 17 bases lying between them. CDR3 nucleotide sequence: TGCGCCAGCAGCCTAAGCGGGGGTTTCTTGTATGGCTACACCTTC. Translating it yields CASSLSGGFLYGYTF.

The V gene is TRBV6-1, the J gene TRBJ2-2; 8 bases fit TRBD1. The CDR3 contains 15 residues. V trimming: 3 bases; J trimming: 2 bases; junction bases outside the gene matches: 2. CDR1 is MNHNS and CDR2 is SASEGT in the germline V gene. This chain's CDR3 is CASSEDRENTGELFF. Written as DNA, the CDR3 is TGTGCCAGCAGTGAGGACAGGGAAAACACCGGGGAGCTGTTTTTT.

This clone has a handful of counts. This rearrangement joins TRBV7-2 to TRBJ1-1, with TRBD1 as a possible D gene (6 bases). With 2 bases removed from V and 8 bases from J, the gap between germline ends came to 15 bases. This CDR3 spans 14 amino acids. Per the germline V gene, CDR1 is SGHTA and CDR2 is FQGNSA. The CDR3 is CASSLRPRGAEAFF. The CDR3 nucleotides read TGTGCCAGCAGCTTAAGGCCACGGGGGGCGGAAGCTTTCTTT.

V and J are TRBV4-3 and TRBJ2-3; 14 positions agree with TRBD2. Germline V lookup: CDR1 LGHNA, CDR2 YSLEER. Trimming cost V 5 bases and J 6 bases; bases outside gene matches: 7. The CDR3 consists of 16 residues. CDR3 coding DNA: TGCGCCAGCAGCAACGGACTAGCGGGGGGAGGCGATACGCAGTATTTT. Residues: CASSNGLAGGGDTQYF.

The chain employs TRBV28 and TRBJ2-1; D not resolved. The CDR3 is 14 amino acids. Germline values: CDR1 MDHEN, CDR2 SYDVKM. The V end was cut by 5 bases, the J end by 6 bases, with 14 bases between. CDR3 sequence: CASSPPGNFNEQFF. The CDR3 region has the DNA TGTGCCAGCAGTCCGCCAGGAAATTTCAATGAGCAGTTCTTC.

This clone was recorded only once. The rearrangement links TRBV19 to TRBJ2-1; 8 nucleotides agree with TRBD2. Germline assignment: CDR1 LNHDA and CDR2 SQIVND (reference sequence). This CDR3 has 13 residues. With 10 bases clipped from V and 4 bases from J, the junction kept 6 bases outside the gene matches. The CDR3 bases are TGTGCCACCGGGGGGGCGGCTTACAATGAGCAGTTCTTC. This sequence encodes CATGGAAYNEQFF.

This sequence joins TRBV6-2 or TRBV6-3 and TRBJ1-1; 8 bases match TRBD1. The CDR3 has 15 amino acids. CDR1 is MNHEY and CDR2 is SVGEGT in the germline V gene. The junction had 5 bases not matched to a gene; V was cut back by 4 bases and J by 1 base. The CDR3 nucleotides are TGTGCCAGCAGTTTCAGGGGGCTTGAGAACACTGAAGCTTTCTTT. Its translation is CASSFRGLENTEAFF.

This rearrangement joins TRBV6-2 or TRBV6-3 to TRBJ1-1; maybe TRBD1 (5 bases). Per germline, CDR1 MNHEY and CDR2 SVGEGT. V was pared by 0 bases and J by 4 bases, with 18 bases between. The CDR3 extends over 17 amino acids. The CDR3 DNA sequence: TGTGCCAGCAGTTACTCGAAGGGACGGGGTGAAGGCACTGAAGCTTTCTTT. Its translation: CASSYSKGRGEGTEAFF.

The chain employs TRBV28 and TRBJ1-3; D is unclear. Trimming took 2 bases from V and 0 from J, leaving 2 bases between them. This CDR3 has 13 amino acids. Germline V gene data show CDR1 as MDHEN and CDR2 as SYDVKM. CDR3 nucleotides: TGTGCCAGCAGTTTAGTCTCTGGAAACACCATATATTTT. Translated: CASSLVSGNTIYF.

V usage is TRBV11-3 and J usage is TRBJ2-3; the D gene could be TRBD1 or TRBD2 (5 bases each). The germline CDR1 and CDR2 sequences are SGHNT and YENEEA. CDR3 size: 15 residues. The ends were cut back, 2 bases at V and 1 base at J, with 10 bases in the middle. The CDR3 sequence is CASSLRRDGTDTQYF. In DNA, the CDR3 is TGTGCCAGCAGCTTACGTCGGGACGGCACAGATACGCAGTATTTT.

The chain joins TRBV28 to TRBJ1-4; 8 bases match TRBD1. The CDR3 consists of 14 residues. Germline V gene data show CDR1 as MDHEN and CDR2 as SYDVKM. Unmatched junction bases numbered 5, after V lost 6 bases and J lost 5 bases. The CDR3 nucleotides are TGTGCCAGCAGCGGACAGGGACCAAATGAAAAACTGTTTTTT. This sequence encodes CASSGQGPNEKLFF.

The chain uses TRBV7-2 and TRBJ1-6; D is unresolved. V was clipped by 2 bases and J by 7 bases, with 12 bases between them. The CDR3 covers 15 residues. CDR1 is SGHTA and CDR2 is FQGNSA in the germline V gene. The CDR3 DNA follows: TGTGCCAGCAGCTTAAACATTGTGGGAAATTCACCCCTCCACTTT. Amino acid sequence: CASSLNIVGNSPLHF.

The chain couples TRBV11-2 to TRBJ1-6, with a weak D call TRBD1 (6 bases). The germline gives CDR1 SGHAT, CDR2 FQNNGV. V lost 1 base and J lost 7, with 8 bases in between. The CDR3 length is 14 residues. The CDR3 nucleotides read TGTGCCAGCAGCTTAGTACAGGGAAATTCACCCCTCCACTTT. Its translation: CASSLVQGNSPLHF.

The V call is TRBV5-5, the J call TRBJ1-5, with D hard to call. Trimming took off 0 bases at V and 5 bases at J, with 6 bases between the two ends. CDR1 SGHKS and CDR2 YYEKEE come from the germline V gene (reference sequence). This CDR3 contains 13 residues. CDR3 DNA sequence: TGTGCCAGCAGCTTGGTGGTTGATCAGCCCCAGCATTTT. Its protein is CASSLVVDQPQHF.

In this sample, this clone turned up once. The chain links TRBV7-6 to TRBJ1-2; D call uncertain. Trimming took off 4 bases at V and 1 base at J, with 13 bases between the two ends. CDR3 length equals 15 residues. Germline CDR1 is SGHVS and CDR2 is FNYEAQ. Written as DNA, the CDR3 is TGTGCCAGCAGCTCCATTGCGGGTGGTAACTATGGCTACACCTTC. Residues: CASSSIAGGNYGYTF. Supplemented by reference TRBV7-6 and TRBJ1-2, the full variable domain reads GAGVSQSPRYKVTKRGQDVALRCDPISGHVSLYWYRQALGQGPEFLTYFNYEAQQDKSGLPNDRFSAERPEGSISTLTIQRTEQRDSAMYRCASSSIAGGNYGYTFGSGTRLTVV.

CDR3 amino acids: CASSIDLGTGTDTQYF. The CDR3 DNA reads TGTGCCAGTAGTATAGATCTGGGGACAGGGACAGATACGCAGTATTTT. The rearrangement uses TRBV19 and TRBJ2-3, with 9 bases lining up with TRBD1. With V trimmed by 0 bases and J by 3 bases, 4 bases remained unmatched. The germline CDR1 and CDR2 sequences are LNHDA and SQIVND (reference sequence). The CDR3 covers 16 residues.

The chain has TRBV5-5 and TRBJ1-1; no reliable D call. Germline loops: CDR1 SGHKS, CDR2 YYEKEE (reference sequence). Trimming removed 0 bases from V and 6 bases from J, with 9 bases in between. The CDR3 is 13 residues long. CDR3 in amino acids: CASSLEGSAEAFF. CDR3 DNA sequence: TGTGCCAGCAGCTTGGAAGGGTCGGCTGAAGCTTTCTTT.

The chain joins TRBV11-2 to TRBJ2-3; 11 bases align to TRBD2. Germline CDR1 SGHAT, CDR2 FQNNGV. The CDR3 totals 16 residues. Trimming at V came to 1 base and at J to 2 bases, leaving 2 bases not matched to a gene. CDR3 nucleotide sequence: TGTGCCAGCAGCTTAGTAGCGGGGGGGACCACAGATACGCAGTATTTT. Its translation: CASSLVAGGTTDTQYF.

This sequence joins TRBV28 and TRBJ2-7; no definite D call. Trimming removed 3 bases at V and 4 bases at J, with 4 bases between. Germline V gene data show CDR1 as MDHEN and CDR2 as SYDVKM. This CDR3 is 11 amino acids long. The CDR3, as DNA: TGTGCCAGCAGTTTTAAATACGAGCAGTACTTC. This gives the protein CASSFKYEQYF.

CDR3 nucleotides: TGTGCCAGCACCCTCGGGGGCCAGGGAGAGACCCAGTACTTC. Translated: CASTLGGQGETQYF. The chain has TRBV7-2 and TRBJ2-5, with D perhaps TRBD1 or TRBD2 (6 bases each). V was shortened by 7 bases and J by 4 bases, with 16 bases between the two germline ends. The germline V gene encodes CDR1 SGHTA and CDR2 FQGNSA. CDR3 length equals 14 residues. The complete variable domain, with remaining parts taken from reference TRBV7-2 and TRBJ2-5, reads GAGVSQSPSNKVTEKGKDVELRCDPISGHTALYWYRQSLGQGLEFLIYFQGNSAPDKSGLPSDRFSAERTGGSVSTLTIQRTQQEDSAVYLCASTLGGQGETQYFGPGTRLLVL.

The V gene is TRBV10-2, the J gene TRBJ2-1; D gene uncertain. Trimming took 4 bases from V and 2 from J, leaving 12 bases between them. The CDR3 totals 15 residues. Germline CDR1 reads WSHSY; CDR2 reads SAAADI. CDR3 protein: CASSVLAETYNEQFF. In DNA, the CDR3 is TGCGCCAGCAGTGTGCTTGCGGAAACCTACAATGAGCAGTTCTTC.

V and J are TRBV5-6 and TRBJ2-1, with 7 bases lining up with TRBD1. This CDR3 has 14 residues. The V segment lost 3 bases and the J segment 8 bases; nucleotides outside the gene matches: 8. The germline gives CDR1 SGHDT, CDR2 YYEEEE. This CDR3 reads CASSSAGGRDEQFF. Here the CDR3 DNA reads TGTGCCAGCAGCTCGGCAGGGGGTAGGGATGAGCAGTTCTTC.

The DNA for the CDR3 is TGTGCCAGCAGTGAGTCGTCGGGACAGCCAAATTCACCCCTCCACTTT. This encodes CASSESSGQPNSPLHF. The rearrangement links TRBV25-1 to TRBJ1-6, with 7 bases matching TRBD1. In germline, CDR1 is MGHDK, CDR2 SYGVNS. The CDR3 covers 16 residues. Losses at the gene ends were 3 bases for V and 7 bases for J; bases not matched to a gene: 9.